This is a list of T cell receptor beta chains from one sample in a study of post-analysis software for immune sequencing data. MiXCR was run by TCRdb on the PCR reads, yielding one entry per CDR3 protein. Of approximately 690,000 distinct CDR3 sequences listed, around 60% are singletons. The sample was blood. These receptors were taken from a girl aged 2-15 years with multiple sclerosis. Each CDR3 is given with its conserved first and last residue.

TRBV14,TRBJ2-1,CASSHRDAPNEQFF
TRBV7-6,TRBJ2-5,CASTLGGSQETQYF
TRBV6-1,TRBJ2-3,CASTLGSGSTDTQYF
TRBV6-6,TRBJ2-3,CASSSQTGGWQDTQYF
TRBV13,TRBJ2-3,CASSLEASGRTTDTQYF
TRBV11-3,TRBJ2-1,CATSDRDRDNEQFF
TRBV9,TRBJ2-3,CASSDRTSGTLGDTQYF
TRBV5-5,TRBJ1-1,CASSPPLKGERSTEAFF
TRBV6-1,TRBJ1-2,CASRQLLNYGYTF
TRBV7-6,TRBJ1-6,CASSLGRVGDPLHF
TRBV7-2,TRBJ1-5,CASSFLMDQPQHF
TRBV28,TRBJ2-3,CASSLPQGATDTQYF
TRBV27,TRBJ2-3,CAASSRSRTDTQYF
TRBV7-9,TRBJ2-1,CASSQGVASTYNEQFF
TRBV12-3/TRBV12-4,TRBJ2-5,CASSFSRALWTQYF
TRBV20-1,TRBJ1-2,CSARRWGFYGYTF
TRBV10-3,TRBJ2-1,CAISPTAGGSYNEQFF
TRBV29-1,TRBJ1-2,CSALTSPEGYTF
TRBV6-6,TRBJ2-3,CASSDRAGGKQYF
TRBV12-3/TRBV12-4,TRBJ1-2,CASRIGTSPHGGYGYTF
TRBV9,TRBJ2-7,CASSPTGQGDLEQYF
TRBV5-1,TRBJ2-2,CASSSQGLDGELFF
TRBV5-4,TRBJ2-3,CASSLPGFTQYF
TRBV20-1,TRBJ2-1,CSARVSRASYNEQFF
TRBV5-5,TRBJ2-1,CASSLGGSGPYNEQFF
TRBV10-3,TRBJ2-7,CAAGTVSYEQYF
TRBV29-1,TRBJ2-5,CSAGRDRLGGETQYF
TRBV20-1,TRBJ2-6,CSALAGSGANVLTF
TRBV12-3/TRBV12-4,TRBJ2-3,CASSLDSRAQYF
TRBV4-1,TRBJ2-3,CASSQERADTQYF
TRBV6-1,TRBJ2-5,CASKVGITGEQYF
TRBV7-2,TRBJ2-1,CASSLDPGLSNEQFF
TRBV6-2/TRBV6-3,TRBJ2-7,CASSYSAAPDEQYF
TRBV7-7,TRBJ2-5,CASSLVAGGPQETQYF
TRBV20-1,TRBJ2-7,CSAPHQASGSGEQYF
TRBV5-6,TRBJ2-7,CASSPGPGGPYEQYF
TRBV7-2,TRBJ2-3,CASSPRQGGDADTQYF
TRBV3-1,TRBJ2-2,CASSQEMNTGELFF
TRBV12-3/TRBV12-4,TRBJ2-3,CASSPQRGGGADAQYF
TRBV6-5,TRBJ1-2,CASRALGACGYTF
TRBV10-3,TRBJ2-1,CAISEGRASYNEQFF
TRBV7-2,TRBJ2-7,CASSLPGGAYEQYF
TRBV7-2,TRBJ1-4,CASSFRLLNEKLFF
TRBV13,TRBJ2-5,CASSLGQLEETQYF
TRBV12-3/TRBV12-4,TRBJ2-3,CASSFGDTDTQYF
TRBV12-3/TRBV12-4,TRBJ1-2,CASSPLTGGGYTF
TRBV9,TRBJ2-7,CASSAAGTATEQYF
TRBV7-9,TRBJ2-7,CASSFGVRGDEQYF
TRBV11-2,TRBJ2-1,CASSFPGTPLNNEQFF
TRBV3-1,TRBJ2-1,CASSLTSGYNNEQFF
TRBV20-1,TRBJ2-1,CSARRLAGAPSVNEQFF